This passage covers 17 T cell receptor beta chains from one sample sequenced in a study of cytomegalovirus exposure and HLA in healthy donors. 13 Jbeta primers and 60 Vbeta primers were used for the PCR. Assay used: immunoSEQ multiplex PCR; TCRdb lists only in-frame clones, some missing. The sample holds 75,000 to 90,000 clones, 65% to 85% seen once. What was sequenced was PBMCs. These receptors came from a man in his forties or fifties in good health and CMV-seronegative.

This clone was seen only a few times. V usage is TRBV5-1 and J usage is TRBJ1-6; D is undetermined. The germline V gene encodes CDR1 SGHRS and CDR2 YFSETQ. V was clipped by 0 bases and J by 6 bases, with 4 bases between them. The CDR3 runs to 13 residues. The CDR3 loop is CASSLALNSPLHF. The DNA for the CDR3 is TGCGCCAGCAGCTTGGCCCTTAATTCACCCCTCCACTTT.

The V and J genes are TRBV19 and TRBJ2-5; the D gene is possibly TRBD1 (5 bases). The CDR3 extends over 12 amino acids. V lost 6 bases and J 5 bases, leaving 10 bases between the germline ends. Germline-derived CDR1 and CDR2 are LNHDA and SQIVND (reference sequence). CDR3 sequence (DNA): TGTGCCAGTAGACAGGCCCAGGAGACCCAGTACTTC. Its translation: CASRQAQETQYF.

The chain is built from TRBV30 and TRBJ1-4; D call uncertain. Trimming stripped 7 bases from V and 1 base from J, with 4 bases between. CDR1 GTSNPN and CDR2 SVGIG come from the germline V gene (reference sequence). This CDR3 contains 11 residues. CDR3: CAYKTNEKLFF. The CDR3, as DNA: TGTGCCTACAAAACTAATGAAAAACTGTTTTTT. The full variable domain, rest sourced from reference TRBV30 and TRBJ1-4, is SQTIHQWPATLVQPVGSPLSLECTVEGTSNPNLYWYRQAAGRGLQLLFYSVGIGQISSEVPQNLSASRPQDRQFILSSKKLLLSDSGFYLCAYKTNEKLFFGSGTQLSVL.

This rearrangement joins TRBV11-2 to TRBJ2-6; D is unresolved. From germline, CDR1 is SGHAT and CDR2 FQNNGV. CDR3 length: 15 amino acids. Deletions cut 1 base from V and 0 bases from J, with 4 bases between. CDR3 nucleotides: TGTGCCAGCAGCTTAGTGGCCTCTGGGGCCAACGTCCTGACTTTC. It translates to CASSLVASGANVLTF.

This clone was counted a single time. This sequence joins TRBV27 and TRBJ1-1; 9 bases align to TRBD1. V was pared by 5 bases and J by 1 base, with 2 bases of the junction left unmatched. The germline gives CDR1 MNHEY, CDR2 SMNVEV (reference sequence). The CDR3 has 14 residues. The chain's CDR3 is CASSTDRGNTEAFF. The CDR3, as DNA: TGTGCCAGCAGTACGGACAGGGGGAACACTGAAGCTTTCTTT.

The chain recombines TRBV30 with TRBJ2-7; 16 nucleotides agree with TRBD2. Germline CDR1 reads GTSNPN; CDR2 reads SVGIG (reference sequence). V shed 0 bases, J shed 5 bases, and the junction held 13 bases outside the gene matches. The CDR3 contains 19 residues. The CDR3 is CAWSVWRGLAGGVRNEQYF. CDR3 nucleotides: TGTGCCTGGAGTGTATGGAGGGGACTAGCGGGGGGGGTGAGGAACGAGCAGTACTTC.

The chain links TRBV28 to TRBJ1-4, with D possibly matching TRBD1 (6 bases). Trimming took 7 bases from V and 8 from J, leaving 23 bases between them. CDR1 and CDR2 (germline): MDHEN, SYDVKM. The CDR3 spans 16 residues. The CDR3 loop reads CASTLNYQGRDEKLFF. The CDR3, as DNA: TGTGCCAGCACCTTAAACTATCAGGGGAGGGACGAAAAACTGTTTTTT.

DNA for the CDR3: TGCGCCAGCAGAAGGGAGGCCAACTATGGCTACACCTTC. Protein sequence: CASRREANYGYTF. The chain couples TRBV5-1 to TRBJ1-2, with unresolved D. The V gene lost 5 bases and the J gene lost 2 bases, with 10 bases spanning the gap. Germline CDR1 and CDR2: SGHRS and YFSETQ. The CDR3 spans 13 residues.

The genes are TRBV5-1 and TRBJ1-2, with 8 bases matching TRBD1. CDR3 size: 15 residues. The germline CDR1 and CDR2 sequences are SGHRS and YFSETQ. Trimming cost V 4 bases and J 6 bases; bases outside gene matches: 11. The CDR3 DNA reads TGCGCCAGCAGCCTTACCCTGGACAGGGTCGATGGCTACACCTTC. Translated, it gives CASSLTLDRVDGYTF. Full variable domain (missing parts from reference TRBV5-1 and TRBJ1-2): KAGVTQTPRYLIKTRGQQVTLSCSPISGHRSVSWYQQTPGQGLQFLFEYFSETQRNKGNFPGRFSGRQFSNSRSEMNVSTLELGDSALYLCASSLTLDRVDGYTFGSGTRLTVV.

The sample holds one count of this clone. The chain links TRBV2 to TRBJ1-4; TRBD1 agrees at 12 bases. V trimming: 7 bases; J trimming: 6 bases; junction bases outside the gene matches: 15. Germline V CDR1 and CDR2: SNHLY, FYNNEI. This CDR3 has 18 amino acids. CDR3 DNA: TGTGCCAGCACTGACCGGGACAGGGGGCAGGTATGGGATGAAAAACTGTTTTTT. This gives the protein CASTDRDRGQVWDEKLFF.

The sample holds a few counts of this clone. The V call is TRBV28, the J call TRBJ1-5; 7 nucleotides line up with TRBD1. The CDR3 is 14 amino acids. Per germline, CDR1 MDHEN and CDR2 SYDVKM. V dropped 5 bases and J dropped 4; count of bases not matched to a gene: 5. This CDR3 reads CASSPQGPNQPQHF. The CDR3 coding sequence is TGTGCCAGCAGTCCACAGGGGCCTAATCAGCCCCAGCATTTT.

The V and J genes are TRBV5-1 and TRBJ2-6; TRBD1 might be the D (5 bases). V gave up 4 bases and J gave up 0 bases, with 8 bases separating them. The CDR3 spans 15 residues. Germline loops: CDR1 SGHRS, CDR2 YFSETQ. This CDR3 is CASSGDSSGANVLTF. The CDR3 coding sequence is TGCGCCAGCAGCGGCGACAGCTCTGGGGCCAACGTCCTGACTTTC.

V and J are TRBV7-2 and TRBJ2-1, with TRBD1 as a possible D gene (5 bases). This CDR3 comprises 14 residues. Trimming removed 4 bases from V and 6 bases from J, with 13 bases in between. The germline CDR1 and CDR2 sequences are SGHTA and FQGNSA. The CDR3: CASSWRAGPNEQFF. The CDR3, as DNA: TGTGCCAGCAGCTGGCGTGCAGGGCCCAATGAGCAGTTCTTC.

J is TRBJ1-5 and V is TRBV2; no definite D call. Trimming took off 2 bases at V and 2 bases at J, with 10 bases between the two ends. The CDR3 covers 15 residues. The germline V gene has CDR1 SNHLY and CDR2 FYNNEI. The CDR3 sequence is CASSETGKRNQPQHF. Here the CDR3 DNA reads TGTGCCAGCAGTGAAACGGGGAAGCGCAATCAGCCCCAGCATTTT. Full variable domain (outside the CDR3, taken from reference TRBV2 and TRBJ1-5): EPEVTQTPSHQVTQMGQEVILRCVPISNHLYFYWYRQILGQKVEFLVSFYNNEISEKSEIFDDQFSVERPDGSNFTLKIRSTKLEDSAMYFCASSETGKRNQPQHFGDGTRLSIL.

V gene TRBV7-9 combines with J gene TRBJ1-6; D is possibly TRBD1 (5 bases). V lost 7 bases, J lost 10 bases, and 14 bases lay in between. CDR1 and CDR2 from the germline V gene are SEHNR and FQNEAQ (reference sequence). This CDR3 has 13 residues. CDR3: CASTAGVRSPLHF. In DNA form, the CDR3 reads TGTGCCAGCACCGCGGGGGTACGGTCACCCCTCCACTTT. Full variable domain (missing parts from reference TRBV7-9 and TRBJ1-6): DTGVSQNPRHKITKRGQNVTFRCDPISEHNRLYWYRQTLGQGPEFLTYFQNEAQLEKSRLLSDRFSAERPKGSFSTLEIQRTEQGDSAMYLCASTAGVRSPLHFGNGTRLTVT.

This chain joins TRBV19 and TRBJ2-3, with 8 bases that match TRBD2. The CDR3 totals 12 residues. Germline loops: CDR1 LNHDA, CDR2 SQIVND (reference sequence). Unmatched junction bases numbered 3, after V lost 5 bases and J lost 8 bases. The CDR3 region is CASSPRGGTQYF. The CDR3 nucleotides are TGTGCCAGTAGTCCTCGGGGGGGTACGCAGTATTTT. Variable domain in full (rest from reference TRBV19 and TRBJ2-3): DGGITQSPKYLFRKEGQNVTLSCEQNLNHDAMYWYRQDPGQGLRLIYYSQIVNDFQKGDIAEGYSVSREKKESFPLTVTSAQKNPTAFYLCASSPRGGTQYFGPGTRLTVL.

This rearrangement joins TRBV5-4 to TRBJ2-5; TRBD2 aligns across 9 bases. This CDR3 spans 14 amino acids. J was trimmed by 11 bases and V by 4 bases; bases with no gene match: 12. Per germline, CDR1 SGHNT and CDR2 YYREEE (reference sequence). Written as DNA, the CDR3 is TGTGCCAGCAGCGGGGCTAGCGGGGACCGGGAGCAGTACTTC. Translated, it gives CASSGASGDREQYF.